This is a list of T cell receptor beta chains from one sample in a study of shared clonotypes between healthy human individuals. Only in-frame clones appear in the TCRdb table, and some are missing; sequencing was by immunoSEQ multiplex PCR. The sample holds around 1.4 million clones, approximately 98.5% seen once. Sequencing was performed on naive CD4+ T cells sorted from blood. These receptors originate from a man in his thirties or forties in good health. Each CDR3 is given with its conserved first and last residue. The D gene is left open where the match is weak. The size field is filled for only some rows; it gives once, few, many or a size class.

>14|TRBJ2-7|TRBV7-2|NA|NA
TGTGCCAGCAGCCAAGCGGGTAGCTCCTACGAGCAGTACTTC
CASSQAGSSYEQYF
>16|TRBJ2-2|TRBV18|NA|once
TGTGCCAGCTCACCCGGAGGGGGCAGTTGGACCGGGGAGCTGTTTTTT
CASSPGGGSWTGELFF
>20|TRBJ2-3|TRBV4-1|TRBD2|NA
TGCGCCAGCAGCCAAGTAAGGGGACTAGCGGGAGGGCCTAGCGCAGATACGCAGTATTTT
CASSQVRGLAGGPSADTQYF
>15|TRBJ1-5|TRBV9|NA|NA
TGTGCCAGCAGCGTAGGGCCCGGCGGTAATCAGCCCCAGCATTTT
CASSVGPGGNQPQHF
>16|TRBJ2-2|TRBV5-1|TRBD2|NA
TGCGCCAGCACCCTCCCGACTAGCGAAAACACCGGGGAGCTGTTTTTT
CASTLPTSENTGELFF
>13|TRBJ1-3|TRBV13|NA|NA
TGTGCCAGCAGCTCGGACGATGGAAACACCATATATTTT
CASSSDDGNTIYF
>14|TRBJ1-2|TRBV6-5|TRBD1|NA
TGTGCCAGCAGTTACTTCCGGACAGGGAGCGGCTACACCTTC
CASSYFRTGSGYTF
>15|TRBJ2-1|TRBV27|TRBD2|once
TGTGCCAGCAGCCGCGGGTCTAGCGGAGAAAATGAGCAGTTCTTC
CASSRGSSGENEQFF
>12|TRBJ2-5|TRBV2|NA|once
TGTGCCAGCGGCAGAGAACTCGGGACCCAGTACTTC
CASGRELGTQYF
>15|TRBJ2-3|TRBV6-1|NA|NA
TGTGCCAGCAGTCAGAGGACGGGAAGCACAGATACGCAGTATTTT
CASSQRTGSTDTQYF
>12|TRBJ2-1|TRBV28|NA|NA
TGTGCCAGCAGTCTCCTCGGATTCGAGCAGTTCTTC
CASSLLGFEQFF
>14|TRBJ2-7|TRBV6-6|TRBD2|NA
TGTGCCAGCAGTTACTCTGGGACTACCTACGAGCAGTACTTC
CASSYSGTTYEQYF
>15|TRBJ1-1|TRBV14|TRBD1|NA
TGTGCCAGCAGCCAAGATAACAGGGGGCCTTCTGAAGCTTTCTTT
CASSQDNRGPSEAFF
>16|TRBJ1-5|TRBV11-3|NA|NA
TGTGCCAGCAGCCAGACGGATACAGGGTTCAATCAGCCCCAGCATTTT
CASSQTDTGFNQPQHF
>16|TRBJ2-5|TRBV7-9|NA|NA
TGTGCCAGCAGCCTCAGGGTAGGCGTGCTCCAAGAGACCCAGTACTTC
CASSLRVGVLQETQYF
>16|TRBJ2-5|TRBV28|TRBD1|NA
TGTGCCAGCAGTCAGGGAGGACAGGGGGAGAGGGAGACCCAGTACTTC
CASSQGGQGERETQYF
>12|TRBJ2-7|TRBV10-1|NA|NA
TGCGCCAGCAGTGCAAACTTCTACGAGCAGTACTTC
CASSANFYEQYF
>17|TRBJ2-1|TRBV5-1|TRBD2|NA
TGCGCCAGCAGCCTACTAGGAGCGGGACTTCCCTACAATGAGCAGTTCTTC
CASSLLGAGLPYNEQFF
>15|TRBJ2-1|TRBV5-5|TRBD2|NA
TGTGCCAGCAGCCCTCGGCCCGGGAGGGACAATGAGCAGTTCTTC
CASSPRPGRDNEQFF
>12|TRBJ2-3|TRBV7-9|NA|NA
TGTGCCAGCAGCTCCTCGACAGATACGCAGTATTTT
CASSSSTDTQYF
>14|TRBJ2-3|TRBV5-4|NA|once
TGTGCCAGCACTTTGCTTGGCGGCACAGATACGCAGTATTTT
CASTLLGGTDTQYF
>18|TRBJ2-1|TRBV15|NA|NA
TGTGCCACCAGCAGAGGAGGGATCGGGGTAAGCTCCTACAATGAGCAGTTCTTC
CATSRGGIGVSSYNEQFF
>16|TRBJ2-5|TRBV18|TRBD2|NA
TGTGCCAGCTCACCAAGACCTAGCGGGATACCAGAGACCCAGTACTTC
CASSPRPSGIPETQYF
>13|TRBJ1-1|TRBV6-5|TRBD1|NA
TGTGCCAGCAGTGGACAGGGGAGAACTGAAGCTTTCTTT
CASSGQGRTEAFF
>15|TRBJ2-2|TRBV5-5|TRBD2|NA
TGTGCCAGCAGCTTGCGGGAGGTCGGTACCGGGGAGCTGTTTTTT
CASSLREVGTGELFF
>15|TRBJ2-7|TRBV27|NA|NA
TGTGCCAGCAGTACGGAGTGGGCCCGCTGGTACGAGCAGTACTTC
CASSTEWARWYEQYF
>16|TRBJ2-3|TRBV11-2|TRBD2|NA
TGTGCCAGCAGCTCCAGACTAGCGGGCAACACAGATACGCAGTATTTT
CASSSRLAGNTDTQYF
>14|TRBJ2-5|TRBV19|NA|NA
TGTGCCAGTAGGGACCAACAGGGAAAGGAGACCCAGTACTTC
CASRDQQGKETQYF
>15|TRBJ2-1|TRBV7-2|NA|once
TGTGCCAGCAGCTTGGGACCAACAGCCTACAATGAGCAGTTCTTC
CASSLGPTAYNEQFF
>15|TRBJ2-1|TRBV6-1|TRBD2|NA
TGTGCCAGCACACTGACTAGCGGGAACGGCAATGAGCAGTTCTTC
CASTLTSGNGNEQFF
>13|TRBJ1-1|TRBV9|NA|NA
TGTGCCAGCAGCGAGGGACAGAACACTGAAGCTTTCTTT
CASSEGQNTEAFF
>15|TRBJ1-4|TRBV2|TRBD1|NA
TGTGCCAGCAGTCCTGTCAAGGGGGCGAGCGAAAAACTGTTTTTT
CASSPVKGASEKLFF
>16|TRBJ1-4|TRBV7-8|NA|NA
TGTGCCAGCAGCTTCGGTATACCACCAACTAATGAAAAACTGTTTTTT
CASSFGIPPTNEKLFF
>13|TRBJ2-7|TRBV29-1|TRBD1|NA
TGCAGCGCTGGACAGGGCCTCTCCTACGAGCAGTACTTC
CSAGQGLSYEQYF
>13|TRBJ1-2|TRBV28|NA|NA
TGTGCCAGCAGTTTCAGGGACCCCGAAGGCTACACCTTC
CASSFRDPEGYTF
>15|TRBJ2-2|TRBV27|NA|NA
TGTGCCAGCAGGGGGCTCAGACAACCGACCGGGGAGCTGTTTTTT
CASRGLRQPTGELFF
>15|TRBJ2-7|TRBV6-1|NA|NA
TGTGCCAGCAGTGAAGCCGGGACTGGCGATTACGAGCAGTACTTC
CASSEAGTGDYEQYF
>16|TRBJ2-3|TRBV2|TRBD2|once
TGTGCCACCCGCGGGACTAGCGGGAGGACCACAGATACGCAGTATTTT
CATRGTSGRTTDTQYF
>17|TRBJ1-5|TRBV4-1|NA|NA
TGCGCCAGCAGCCAAGAACAAGGGATTCGGGTTGGACAGCCCCAGCATTTT
CASSQEQGIRVGQPQHF
>15|TRBJ2-1|TRBV7-7|NA|NA
TGTGCTAGCAGCTTAGGGCGTGGGGCCGCAAATGAGCAGTTCTTC
CASSLGRGAANEQFF
>16|TRBJ1-2|TRBV28|NA|NA
TGTGCCAGCAGGTTGGGAGTACAGGGATGGAGCTATGGCTACACCTTC
CASRLGVQGWSYGYTF
>16|TRBJ1-5|TRBV7-9|NA|NA
TGTGCCAGCAGCTTGGACCGGGGGTCTGGCAATCAGCCCCAGCATTTT
CASSLDRGSGNQPQHF
>14|TRBJ2-3|TRBV18|NA|NA
TGTGCCAGCTCACCCAGGGACATTTCAGATACGCAGTATTTT
CASSPRDISDTQYF
>15|TRBJ2-3|TRBV28|NA|NA
TGTGCCAGCAGTTTGCTAGCGATTAGAACAGATACGCAGTATTTT
CASSLLAIRTDTQYF
>15|TRBJ2-2|TRBV18|NA|once
TGTGCCAGCTCATTAGGGTTACAGAACACCGGGGAGCTGTTTTTT
CASSLGLQNTGELFF